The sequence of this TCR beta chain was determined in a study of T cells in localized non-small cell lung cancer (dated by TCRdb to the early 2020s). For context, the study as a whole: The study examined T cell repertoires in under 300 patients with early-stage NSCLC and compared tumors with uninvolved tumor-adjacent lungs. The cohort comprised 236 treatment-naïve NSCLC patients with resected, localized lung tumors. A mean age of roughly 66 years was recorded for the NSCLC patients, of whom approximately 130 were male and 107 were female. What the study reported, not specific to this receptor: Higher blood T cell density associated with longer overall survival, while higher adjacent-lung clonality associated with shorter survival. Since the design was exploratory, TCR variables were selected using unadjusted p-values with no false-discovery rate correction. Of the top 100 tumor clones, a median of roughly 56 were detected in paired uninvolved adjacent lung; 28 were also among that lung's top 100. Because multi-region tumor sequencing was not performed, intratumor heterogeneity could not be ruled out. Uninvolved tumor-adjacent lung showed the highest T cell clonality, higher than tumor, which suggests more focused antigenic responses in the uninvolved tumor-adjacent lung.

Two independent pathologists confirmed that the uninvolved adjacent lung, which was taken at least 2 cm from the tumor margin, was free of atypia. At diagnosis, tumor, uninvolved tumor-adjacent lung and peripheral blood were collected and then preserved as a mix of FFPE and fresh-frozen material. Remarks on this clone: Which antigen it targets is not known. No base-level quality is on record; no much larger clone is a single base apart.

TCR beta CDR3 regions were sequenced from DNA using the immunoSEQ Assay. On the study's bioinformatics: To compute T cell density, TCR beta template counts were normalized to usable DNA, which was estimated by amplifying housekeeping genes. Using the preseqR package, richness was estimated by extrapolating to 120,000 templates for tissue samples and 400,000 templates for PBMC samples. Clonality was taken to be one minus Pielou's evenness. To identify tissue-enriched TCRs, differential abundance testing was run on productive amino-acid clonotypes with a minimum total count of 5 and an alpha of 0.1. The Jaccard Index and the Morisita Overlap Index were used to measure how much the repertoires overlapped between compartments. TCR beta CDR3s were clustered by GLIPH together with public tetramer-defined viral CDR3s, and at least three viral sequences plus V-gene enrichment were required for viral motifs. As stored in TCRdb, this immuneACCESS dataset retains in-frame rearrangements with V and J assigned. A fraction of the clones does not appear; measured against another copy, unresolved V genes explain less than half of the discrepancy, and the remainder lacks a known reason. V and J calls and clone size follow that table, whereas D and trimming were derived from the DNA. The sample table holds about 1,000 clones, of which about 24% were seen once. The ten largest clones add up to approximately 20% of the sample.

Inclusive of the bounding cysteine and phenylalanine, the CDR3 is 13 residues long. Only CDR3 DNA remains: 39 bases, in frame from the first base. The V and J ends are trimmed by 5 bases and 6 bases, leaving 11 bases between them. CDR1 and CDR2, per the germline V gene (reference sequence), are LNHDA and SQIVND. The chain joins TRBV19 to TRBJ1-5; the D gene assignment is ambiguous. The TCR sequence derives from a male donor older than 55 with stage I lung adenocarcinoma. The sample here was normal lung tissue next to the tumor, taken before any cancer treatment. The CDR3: CASSPGRGQPQHF. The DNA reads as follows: TGTGCCAGTAGTCCGGGTCGCGGTCAGCCCCAGCATTTT. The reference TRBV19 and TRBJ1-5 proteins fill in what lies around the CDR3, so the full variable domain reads DGGITQSPKYLFRKEGQNVTLSCEQNLNHDAMYWYRQDPGQGLRLIYYSQIVNDFQKGDIAEGYSVSREKKESFPLTVTSAQKNPTAFYLCASSPGRGQPQHFGDGTRLSIL.